These 13 T cell receptor beta chains came from one sample sequenced in a study of T cells after yellow fever vaccination. TCRdb reprocessed the 5' RACE reads with MiXCR, giving one entry per CDR3 protein. The sample lists just under 600,000 distinct CDR3 sequences; approximately 13% were seen once. Source: PBMCs, taken on the day of the yellow fever booster vaccination. These receptors were collected from a man under 40 who received the YFV17D yellow fever vaccine.

This clonotype was counted a few times. This chain links TRBV29-1 with TRBJ2-3; 7 positions match TRBD1. J was trimmed by 4 bases and V by 1 base; bases with no gene match: 5. The CDR3 runs 14 residues. CDR1 SQVTM and CDR2 ANQGSEA come from the germline V gene. The CDR3 coding sequence is TGCAGCGTTGAAGGGCCAGGGGGACCAGATACGCAGTATTTT. Translated, it gives CSVEGPGGPDTQYF.

This clonotype has just a few counts. The rearrangement links TRBV24-1 to TRBJ2-3, with a tentative D call TRBD2 (5 bases). From germline, CDR1 is KGHDR and CDR2 SFDVKD. Trimming removed 1 base at V and 2 bases at J, with 9 bases between. This CDR3 contains 15 residues. The CDR3 reads CATSDFGSSTDTQYF. In DNA form, the CDR3 reads TGTGCCACCAGTGATTTTGGGAGCTCCACAGATACGCAGTATTTT.

This chain links TRBV7-2 with TRBJ2-7; 7 bases are shared with TRBD1. CDR1 SGHTA and CDR2 FQGNSA come from the germline V gene. The CDR3 has 14 residues. Unmatched junction bases numbered 8, after V lost 3 bases and J lost 6 bases. The CDR3: CASSFSGTAIEQYF. The CDR3 DNA follows: TGTGCCAGCAGCTTTTCCGGGACAGCAATCGAGCAGTACTTC. Using reference TRBV7-2 and TRBJ2-7 for the parts outside the CDR3, the full variable domain is GAGVSQSPSNKVTEKGKDVELRCDPISGHTALYWYRQSLGQGLEFLIYFQGNSAPDKSGLPSDRFSAERTGGSVSTLTIQRTQQEDSAVYLCASSFSGTAIEQYFGPGTRLTVT.

In its sample, this clonotype was seen many times. The chain joins TRBV5-1 to TRBJ2-7; no reliable D call. The CDR3 is made up of 12 amino acids. The V gene lost 0 bases and the J gene lost 4 bases, with 5 bases spanning the gap. The germline CDR1 and CDR2 sequences are SGHRS and YFSETQ. This chain's CDR3 is CASSLDVYEQYF. The CDR3, as DNA: TGCGCCAGCAGCTTGGACGTTTACGAGCAGTACTTC. Supplemented by reference TRBV5-1 and TRBJ2-7, the full variable domain reads KAGVTQTPRYLIKTRGQQVTLSCSPISGHRSVSWYQQTPGQGLQFLFEYFSETQRNKGNFPGRFSGRQFSNSRSEMNVSTLELGDSALYLCASSLDVYEQYFGPGTRLTVT.

This clonotype was counted a few times. The V call is TRBV4-2, the J call TRBJ2-7; possibly TRBD1 or TRBD2 for D (7 bases each). In germline, CDR1 is LGHNA, CDR2 YNFKEQ. This CDR3 comprises 17 residues. Trimming shortened V by 0 bases and J by 1 base, and 16 bases separated the two germline ends. In DNA form, the CDR3 reads TGTGCCAGCAGCCAAGATCAGGGGGAGGGCCTGTCCTACGAGCAGTACTTC. This translates into CASSQDQGEGLSYEQYF.

This clonotype is a singleton in its sample. The chain is built from TRBV23-1 and TRBJ2-1; no firm D call. TRBV23-1 is classed as an ORF, of uncertain function. The ends were cut back, 4 bases at V and 0 bases at J, with 13 bases in the middle. CDR3 size: 16 residues. In DNA, the CDR3 is TGCGCCAGCAGTCCGGTGGGCACAAGCTCCTACAATGAGCAGTTCTTC. Residues: CASSPVGTSSYNEQFF.

As to this clonotype: At one boundary the junction diverges from the germline segment, which might be a read error. The CDR3: CASREVGQGGEKLFF. CDR3 nucleotides: TGTGCCAGCAGAGAAGTTGGACAGGGAGGTGAAAAACTGTTTTTT. The chain links TRBV6-1 to TRBJ1-4; 8 nucleotides align to TRBD1. Per germline, CDR1 MNHNS and CDR2 SASEGT. CDR3 length: 15 residues.

The chain has TRBV5-1 and TRBJ2-7, with 12 bases fitting TRBD2. The CDR3 length is 18 residues. The V and J ends lost 4 bases and 4 bases, in that order; junction bases with no gene match: 15. CDR1 and CDR2 (germline): SGHRS, YFSETQ. Written as DNA, the CDR3 is TGCGCCAGCAGCGACCTGCTAGCGGGAGGGCCAACTAGTTACGAGCAGTACTTC. Its protein product is CASSDLLAGGPTSYEQYF.

The gene calls are TRBV19 and TRBJ2-1; no reliable D call. Trimming removed 4 bases from V and 1 base from J, with 5 bases in between. This CDR3 is 13 amino acids long. The V gene's germline CDR1 is LNHDA and CDR2 SQIVND (reference sequence). The CDR3 nucleotides are TGTGCCAGTAGTACGAGGTCCTACAATGAGCAGTTCTTC. This codes for CASSTRSYNEQFF.

The V gene is TRBV6-5, the J gene TRBJ1-5, with 7 bases matching TRBD1. Losses at the gene ends were 0 bases for V and 5 bases for J; bases not matched to a gene: 4. The CDR3 contains 15 residues. CDR1 is MNHEY and CDR2 is SVGAGI in the germline V gene. CDR3 bases: TGTGCCAGCAGTTACTCGGACAGGACGGATCAGCCCCAGCATTTT. Amino acids: CASSYSDRTDQPQHF.

This clonotype was detected a few times. The chain is built from TRBV20-1 and TRBJ2-3; tentatively, D is TRBD2 (5 bases). Trimming removed 0 bases at V and 1 base at J, with 11 bases between. Per the germline V gene, CDR1 is DFQATT and CDR2 is SNEGSKA (reference sequence). CDR3 size: 15 residues. The DNA of the CDR3 is TGCAGTGCTAGAGATCTTTACGGGGGCACAGATACGCAGTATTTT. Protein: CSARDLYGGTDTQYF.

The chain employs TRBV5-5 and TRBJ1-4, with D maybe TRBD1 (6 bases). The CDR3 extends over 16 amino acids. V lost 4 bases to trimming and J lost 8 bases, with 21 bases between them. Per the germline V gene, CDR1 is SGHKS and CDR2 is YYEKEE (reference sequence). The chain's CDR3 is CASSLAFGAGQEKLFF. The CDR3 DNA reads as TGTGCCAGCAGCCTGGCCTTTGGGGCAGGACAGGAAAAACTGTTTTTT.

V and J are TRBV20-1 and TRBJ1-2; no definite D call. With 3 bases removed from V and 0 bases from J, the gap between germline ends came to 11 bases. The CDR3 loop spans 14 amino acids. Germline CDR1 is DFQATT and CDR2 is SNEGSKA (reference sequence). The DNA of the CDR3 is TGCAGTGCTAGGCGGGCGACCACTAACTATGGCTACACCTTC. This gives the protein CSARRATTNYGYTF.